One and the same sample provided the 25 T cell receptor beta chains below, sequenced in a study of T cell clonality in common variable immunodeficiency. Some clones are missing from TCRdb's copy, which holds only in-frame ones; the method was immunoSEQ multiplex PCR. The sample contains tens of thousands of clones, none occurring once; about 6.5% lies in the top ten. Material for sequencing was peripheral blood mononuclear cells. These receptors originate from a person between 18 and 69 years old in good health.

The sample holds many counts of this clone. The CDR3 is cut off 3 residues early in the read; its end comes from the germline J gene. The chain couples TRBV13 to TRBJ2-7, with TRBD1 matching 11 bases. Germline V gene data show CDR1 as PRHDT and CDR2 as FYEKMQ (reference sequence). CDR3 length: 15 amino acids. J lost 2 bases, V lost 3 bases, and 3 bases had no gene match. The CDR3 sequence is CASSFGQGAPYEQYF. Partial CDR3 DNA: TGTGCCAGCAGCTTCGGACAGGGGGCTCCCTACGAG.

This clone came up many times. The read stops 3 residues short of the end of the CDR3; the missing end is completed from the germline J gene. The gene calls are TRBV4-1 and TRBJ2-7; weak D call: TRBD2 (5 bases). Trimming took off 5 bases at V and 2 bases at J, with 13 bases between the two ends. The CDR3 spans 14 residues. Germline V gene lookup returns CDR1 MGHRA and CDR2 YSYEKL. The sequenced CDR3 bases are TGCGCCAGCAGCGACCGGGTCGGGGCCTACGAG. Amino acid sequence: CASSDRVGAYE. From start to end, the CDR3 is CASSDRVGAYEQYF.

This clone was recorded many times. The CDR3 end lies 3 residues beyond the end of the read and is filled in from the germline J gene. V is TRBV7-4 and J is TRBJ1-4; 7 nucleotides align to TRBD1. V lost 5 bases to trimming and J lost 5 bases; unmatched junction nucleotides: 8. The CDR3 totals 15 residues. CDR1 is SGHVT and CDR2 is SQSDAQ in the germline V gene. The CDR3 bases that were read are TGTGCCAGCAGCGGCTCCGGGACAGTGAATGAAAAA. The encoded protein is CASSGSGTVNEK. In full, the CDR3 is CASSGSGTVNEKLFF.

This clone was picked up many times. The missing CDR3 end, 3 residues past where the read stops, is filled in from the germline J gene. The chain recombines TRBV10-3 with TRBJ1-4; TRBD1 matches at 7 bases. Looked up from germline, CDR1 is ENHRY and CDR2 is SYGVKD. This CDR3 is built from 19 residues. The CDR3 spells CAISLKRQGATSGANVLFF. The sequenced part of the CDR3 DNA is TGTGCCATCAGCCTGAAACGACAGGGCGCCACCTCTGGGGCCAACGTA.

This clone was counted many times. The DNA ends 3 residues before the CDR3 does, and the rest of the CDR3 is filled in from the germline J gene. This sequence joins TRBV29-1 and TRBJ2-3; 8 bases are shared with TRBD2. The CDR3 loop spans 13 amino acids. Germline CDR1 SQVTM, CDR2 ANQGSEA. The CDR3 reads CSVESGGEETQYF. Incomplete CDR3 DNA: TGCAGCGTTGAAAGCGGGGGCGAAGAGACG.

This clone has at least ten counts. The DNA ends 3 residues before the CDR3 does, and the rest of the CDR3 is filled in from the germline J gene. The chain uses TRBV29-1 and TRBJ2-7; the D gene is possibly TRBD1 (5 bases). The CDR3 length is 12 residues. V gave up 8 bases and J gave up 5 bases, with 16 bases separating them. Germline assignment: CDR1 SQVTM and CDR2 ANQGSEA. The sequenced CDR3 bases are TGCAGCATTAGTCAGGGAACCCACGAG. It encodes CSISQGTHE. The CDR3 as a whole reads CSISQGTHEQYF.

For this clone: Read coverage stops 3 residues before the CDR3 terminus; the germline J gene supplies the remainder. The rearrangement uses TRBV7-8 and TRBJ1-1; D gene unclear. This CDR3 is built from 12 residues. Trimming stripped 5 bases from V and 7 bases from J, with 11 bases between. Germline CDR1 is SGHVS and CDR2 is FQNEAQ. CDR3 sequence reads: CASSHGPIEAFF. The sequenced CDR3 bases are TGTGCCAGCAGCCACGGTCCAATTGAA.

This clone occurred many times. Coverage ceases 3 residues before the CDR3 finishes, and the germline J gene fills in the end. The chain couples TRBV10-1 to TRBJ2-7; 8 bases are a match to TRBD1. The CDR3 has 12 residues. The V gene's germline CDR1 is WNHNN and CDR2 SYGVQD (reference sequence). With 6 bases clipped from V and 6 bases from J, the junction kept 4 bases outside the gene matches. The part of the CDR3 DNA that was read is TGCGCCAGCAGAACAGACAGGGGCGAG. It translates to CASRTDRGE. The CDR3 in its entirety is CASRTDRGEQYF.

This clone was recorded many times. The read falls 3 residues short of the CDR3 end, and the missing part is taken from the germline J gene. The chain has TRBV19 and TRBJ2-7, with a possible D match to TRBD1 (6 bases). Germline V CDR1 and CDR2: LNHDA, SQIVND (reference sequence). The CDR3 totals 15 residues. The germline V and J ends were trimmed by 6 bases and 5 bases, with 20 bases remaining between them. CDR3 DNA, as far as it was read: TGTGCCAGTAGCCTGCTCGGGACACCCGGGGACGAG. Amino acid sequence: CASSLLGTPGDE. The complete CDR3 sequence is CASSLLGTPGDEQYF.

Worth noting for this clone: The CDR3 end lies 3 residues beyond the end of the read and is filled in from the germline J gene. The chain carries TRBV5-1 and TRBJ1-3; TRBD1 agrees at 9 bases. Germline V gives CDR1 SGHRS, CDR2 YFSETQ. The ends lost 4 bases at V and 2 bases at J; junction bases unmatched: 7. The CDR3 has 16 amino acids. The chain's CDR3 is CASSEGQGYAGNTIYF. Incomplete CDR3 DNA: TGCGCCAGCAGCGAGGGACAGGGCTACGCTGGAAACACC.

In its sample, this clone was seen many times. The sequenced fragment ends 3 residues before the CDR3 boundary, so the rest is inferred from the germline J gene. J is TRBJ2-5 and V is TRBV20-1; 7 bases are a match to TRBD1. Germline V gene sequence: CDR1 DFQATT, CDR2 SNEGSKA (reference sequence). The V gene end was trimmed by 4 bases and the J gene end by 2 bases; junction bases not matched to a gene: 7. This CDR3 is built from 14 residues. Incomplete CDR3 DNA: TGCAGTGCTACTTTAACAGGGGAGCAAGAGACC. Residues: CSATLTGEQET. The entire CDR3 is CSATLTGEQETQYF.

For this clone: At one of its ends the junction is not consistent with the germline gene, which may arise from a read error. Read sequence stops 3 residues before the CDR3 end, and the germline J gene provides the missing end. The sample contains more than one DNA sequence encoding this CDR3. V is TRBV29-1 and J is TRBJ1-3; D is possibly TRBD1 (5 bases). Germline CDR1 SQVTM, CDR2 ANQGSEA. The CDR3 is 15 amino acids. The CDR3 protein is CSVGRGGSSGNTIYF. Partial CDR3 DNA: TGCAGCGTGGGACGGGGGGGGAGCTCTGGAAACACG.

This clone has a count of ten or more. The read ends 3 residues shy of where the CDR3 ends; the end is completed using the germline J gene. The chain employs TRBV14 and TRBJ2-3; TRBD2 might be the D (6 bases). Trimming left V 4 bases short and J 6 bases short, with 14 bases between. This CDR3 has 14 amino acids. Germline loops: CDR1 SGHDN, CDR2 FVKESK. The CDR3 spells CASSRRPSADTQYF. CDR3 DNA (partial): TGTGCCAGCAGCCGCCGACCTAGCGCTGATACG. Full variable domain (outside the CDR3, taken from reference TRBV14 and TRBJ2-3): EAGVTQFPSHSVIEKGQTVTLRCDPISGHDNLYWYRRVMGKEIKFLLHFVKESKQDESGMPNNRFLAERTGGTYSTLKVQPAELEDSGVYFCASSRRPSADTQYFGPGTRLTVL.

This clone was picked up many times. The read ends 3 residues shy of where the CDR3 ends; the end is completed using the germline J gene. This chain joins TRBV7-9 and TRBJ1-1; 11 nucleotides match TRBD1. V gave up 4 bases and J gave up 5 bases; unmatched junction bases: 6. Looked up from germline, CDR1 is SEHNR and CDR2 is FQNEAQ (reference sequence). This CDR3 has 15 residues. The CDR3 DNA, read in part, is TGTGCCAGCAGCTCCGTCGGGACAGGGGGGACTGAA. This codes for CASSSVGTGGTE. The full-length CDR3 reads as CASSSVGTGGTEAFF.

This clone was seen repeatedly, ten times or more. Sequencing ends 3 residues short of the CDR3 end; the germline J gene provides the rest. The V and J genes are TRBV29-1 and TRBJ1-4; the match to TRBD1 covers 7 bases. V trimming: 5 bases; J trimming: 3 bases; junction bases outside the gene matches: 6. CDR3 length: 14 residues. Germline CDR1 and CDR2: SQVTM and ANQGSEA. Partial CDR3 DNA: TGCAGCGTTCGGAAGGGGGCAGCTAATGAAAAA. Its translation is CSVRKGAANEK. The entire CDR3 protein is CSVRKGAANEKLFF.

This clone has only a few counts. Read data end 3 residues before the CDR3 end; the end is taken from the germline J gene. The V gene is TRBV7-8, the J gene TRBJ1-1; D is possibly TRBD1 (5 bases). V lost 1 base and J lost 6, with 18 bases in between. The CDR3 consists of 16 residues. CDR1 is SGHVS and CDR2 is FQNEAQ in the germline V gene. CDR3 in amino acids: CASSLDYQGSVSEAFF. The CDR3 DNA, read in part, is TGTGCCAGCAGCTTAGACTACCAGGGAAGTGTGTCTGAA.

Remarks on this clone: The CDR3 end is not reached by the read, which stops 3 residues before it; the germline J gene fills it in. V gene TRBV7-6 combines with J gene TRBJ2-2, with TRBD2 identical over 7 bases. Germline CDR1 and CDR2: SGHVS and FNYEAQ. The CDR3 covers 16 residues. The covered CDR3 bases are TGTGCCAGCAGCTTAGTGGGAGGGCTTCGGCGGGAAAAG. It encodes CASSLVGGLRREK. The whole CDR3 region reads CASSLVGGLRREKLFF.

This clone has a count of ten or more. The CDR3 loop reads CASSSEGQGTDTQYF. The covered CDR3 bases are TGCGCCAGCAGCTCTGAGGGACAGGGCACAGATACG. V is TRBV5-1 and J is TRBJ2-3, with 8 bases aligning to TRBD1. Sequencing ends 3 residues short of the CDR3 end; the germline J gene provides the rest. The germline gives CDR1 SGHRS, CDR2 YFSETQ. This CDR3 has 15 amino acids. Trimming cost V 3 bases and J 1 base; bases outside gene matches: 4.

This clone showed up many times. From the germline J gene comes the end of the CDR3, since the read stops 3 residues before it. The V and J genes are TRBV11-2 and TRBJ1-2; no clear D. The CDR3 sequence is 13 residues long. Germline V CDR1 and CDR2: SGHAT, FQNNGV. The sequenced CDR3 bases are TGTGCCAGCAGCTTCCTCACGGGTGGCGGC. Protein: CASSFLTGGG. The entire CDR3 reads CASSFLTGGGYTF.

This clone was counted ten times or more. The CDR3 end is not reached by the read, which stops 3 residues before it; the germline J gene fills it in. This chain uses TRBV4-1 with TRBJ2-7; unclear D gene. Trimming shortened V by 1 base and J by 3 bases, and 16 bases separated the two germline ends. Looked up from germline, CDR1 is MGHRA and CDR2 is YSYEKL. CDR3 length equals 16 residues. The CDR3 loop reads CASSQVAALIGYEQYF. Partial CDR3 DNA: TGCGCCAGCAGCCAAGTCGCGGCATTAATCGGCTACGAG.

This clone was counted many times. Read coverage stops 3 residues before the CDR3 terminus; the germline J gene supplies the remainder. V and J are TRBV4-1 and TRBJ2-2; 7 nucleotides align to TRBD1. CDR1 and CDR2 from the germline V gene are MGHRA and YSYEKL. J lost 5 bases, V lost 5 bases, and 8 bases had no gene match. This CDR3 has 15 amino acids. CDR3 amino acids: CASSDKGARTGELFF. The DNA read from the CDR3 is TGCGCCAGCAGCGATAAGGGGGCGAGAACCGGGGAG.

This clone was detected many times. The read ends 3 residues early relative to the CDR3; the germline J gene fills the gap. The chain joins TRBV20-1 to TRBJ2-3; possible D gene TRBD1, 7 bases. CDR1 DFQATT and CDR2 SNEGSKA come from the germline V gene (reference sequence). CDR3 length: 14 residues. Incomplete CDR3 DNA: TGCAGTGCTAGAGGGAGGGGGCTTCAAGAGACG. Translated: CSARGRGLQET. The whole CDR3 sequence is CSARGRGLQETQYF.

This clone occurred many times. The sequenced CDR3 bases are TGCGCCAGCAGCCCGCGAGGGGGTGGCACTGAA. It codes for CASSPRGGGTE. The complete CDR3 sequence is CASSPRGGGTEAFF. This chain uses TRBV5-1 with TRBJ1-1, with D perhaps TRBD1 (6 bases). The read gets to within 3 residues of the CDR3 end, and the germline J gene fills in the rest. Germline loops: CDR1 SGHRS, CDR2 YFSETQ. There are 14 residues in the CDR3. The V end was cut by 4 bases, the J end by 4 bases, with 14 bases between.

This clone was seen repeatedly, ten times or more. The sequence runs out 3 residues before the end of the CDR3; the remainder is reconstructed from the germline J gene. The chain carries TRBV5-1 and TRBJ1-2; D unresolved. Germline CDR1 reads SGHRS; CDR2 reads YFSETQ. The CDR3 runs to 12 residues. The V gene lost 0 bases and the J gene lost 5 bases, with 5 bases spanning the gap. The CDR3 spells CASSLDKYGYTF. The sequenced part of the CDR3 DNA is TGCGCCAGCAGCTTGGACAAGTATGGC. Full variable domain (rest looked up from reference TRBV5-1 and TRBJ1-2): KAGVTQTPRYLIKTRGQQVTLSCSPISGHRSVSWYQQTPGQGLQFLFEYFSETQRNKGNFPGRFSGRQFSNSRSEMNVSTLELGDSALYLCASSLDKYGYTFGSGTRLTVV.

This clone was counted many times. A read error may explain this, as a much larger clone is one base away. The CDR3 goes on 3 residues after the read ends, and that part is filled in from the germline J gene. V gene TRBV30 combines with J gene TRBJ2-3; D possibly uses TRBD1 or TRBD2 (7 bases each). There are 17 residues in the CDR3. Germline loops: CDR1 GTSNPN, CDR2 SVGIG (reference sequence). CDR3 residues: CAWSVQMWGGGNQPQYF. The sequenced CDR3 bases are TGTGCCTGGAGTGTACAGATGTGGGGAGGGGGCAATCAGCCG. Full variable domain (remainder filled in from reference TRBV30 and TRBJ2-3): SQTIHQWPATLVQPVGSPLSLECTVEGTSNPNLYWYRQAAGRGLQLLFYSVGIGQISSEVPQNLSASRPQDRQFILSSKKLLLSDSGFYLCAWSVQMWGGGNQPQYFGPGTRLTVL.